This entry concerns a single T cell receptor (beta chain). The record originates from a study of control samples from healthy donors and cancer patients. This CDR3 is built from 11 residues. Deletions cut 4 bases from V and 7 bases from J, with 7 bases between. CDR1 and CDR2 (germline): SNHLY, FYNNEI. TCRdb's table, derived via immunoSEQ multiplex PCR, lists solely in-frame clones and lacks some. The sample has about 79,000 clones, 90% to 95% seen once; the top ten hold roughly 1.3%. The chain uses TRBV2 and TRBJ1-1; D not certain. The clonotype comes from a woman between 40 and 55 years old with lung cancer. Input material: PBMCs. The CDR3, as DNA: TGTGCCAGCAGTGGGGCAGTTGAAGCTTTCTTT. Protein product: CASSGAVEAFF.